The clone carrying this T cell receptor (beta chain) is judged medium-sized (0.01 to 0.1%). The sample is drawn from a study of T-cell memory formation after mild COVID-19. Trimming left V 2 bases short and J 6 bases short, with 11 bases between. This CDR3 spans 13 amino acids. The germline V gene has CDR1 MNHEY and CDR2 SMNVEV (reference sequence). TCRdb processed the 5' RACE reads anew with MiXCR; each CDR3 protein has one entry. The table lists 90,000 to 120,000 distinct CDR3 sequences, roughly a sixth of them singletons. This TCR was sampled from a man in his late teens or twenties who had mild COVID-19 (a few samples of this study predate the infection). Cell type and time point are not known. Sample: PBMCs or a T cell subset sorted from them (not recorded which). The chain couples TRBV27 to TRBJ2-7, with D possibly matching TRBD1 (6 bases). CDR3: CASSLNFRGEQYF. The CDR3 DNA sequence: TGTGCCAGCAGTTTAAATTTCAGGGGCGAGCAGTACTTC.